This T cell receptor beta chain appears in the sequencing data of a study of blood T cells in healthy people across ages. Per-sample yields of isolated PBMCs were at least 6 million. Regarding the study as a whole: It was not known whether donors were CMV positive (a possible confounder of expanded clonotype changes).

The CDR3 runs 13 residues. Per the germline V gene, CDR1 is DFQATT and CDR2 is SNEGSKA (reference sequence). With a J-beta primer mix and a sample-barcoded 5' primer, a second PCR ran about 7 to 12 cycles. Every sample returned 3 million or more CDR3-containing paired-end reads. TCRdb processed the 5' RACE reads anew with MiXCR; each CDR3 protein has one entry. Of about 1.4 million distinct CDR3 sequences in the sample, 59% are singletons; the top ten hold over 5%. On this clonotype itself: The antigen is undetermined.

The material sequenced was blood. This receptor was identified in a man between 18 and 29 years old in good health. V usage is TRBV20-1 and J usage is TRBJ2-4; 7 nucleotides align to TRBD2. TRBJ2-7 explains the end of the DNA better; the J call may be wrong. CDR3 amino acids: CSAPTGGNYEQYF. For the CDR3, the DNA is TGCAGTGCCCCGACCGGGGGGAACTACGAGCAGTACTTC.